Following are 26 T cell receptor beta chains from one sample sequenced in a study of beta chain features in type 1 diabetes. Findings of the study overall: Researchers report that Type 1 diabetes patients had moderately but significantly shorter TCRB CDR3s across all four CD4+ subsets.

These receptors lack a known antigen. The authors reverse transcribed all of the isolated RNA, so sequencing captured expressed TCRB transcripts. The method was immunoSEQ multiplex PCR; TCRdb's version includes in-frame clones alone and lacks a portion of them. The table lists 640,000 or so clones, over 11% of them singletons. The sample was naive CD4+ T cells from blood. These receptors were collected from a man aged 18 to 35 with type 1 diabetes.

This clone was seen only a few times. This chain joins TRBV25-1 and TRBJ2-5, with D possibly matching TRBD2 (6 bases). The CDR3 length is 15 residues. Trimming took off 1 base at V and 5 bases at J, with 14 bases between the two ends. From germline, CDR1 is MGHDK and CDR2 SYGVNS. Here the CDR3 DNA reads TGTGCCAGCAGTGAATCGAACGGCGGGATCGAGACCCAGTACTTC. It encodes CASSESNGGIETQYF.

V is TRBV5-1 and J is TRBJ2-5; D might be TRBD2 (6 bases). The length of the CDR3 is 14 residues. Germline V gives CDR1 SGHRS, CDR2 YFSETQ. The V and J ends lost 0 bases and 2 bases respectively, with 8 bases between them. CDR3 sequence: CASSLGLGQETQYF. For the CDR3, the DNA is TGCGCCAGCAGCTTGGGACTAGGGCAAGAGACCCAGTACTTC.

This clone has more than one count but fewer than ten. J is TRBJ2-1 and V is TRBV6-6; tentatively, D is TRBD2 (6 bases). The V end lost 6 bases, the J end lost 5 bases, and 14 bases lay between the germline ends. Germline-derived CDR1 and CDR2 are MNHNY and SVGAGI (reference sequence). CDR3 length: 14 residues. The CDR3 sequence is CASSRGTFDNEQFF. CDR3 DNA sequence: TGTGCCAGCAGCCGCGGGACTTTCGACAATGAGCAGTTCTTC.

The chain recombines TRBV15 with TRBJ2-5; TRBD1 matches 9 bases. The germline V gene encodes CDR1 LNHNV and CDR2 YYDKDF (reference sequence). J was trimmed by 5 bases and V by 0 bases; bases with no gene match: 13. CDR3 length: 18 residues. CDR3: CATSREVSGTGMGETQYF. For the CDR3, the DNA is TGTGCCACCAGCAGAGAGGTCTCCGGGACAGGGATGGGGGAGACCCAGTACTTC. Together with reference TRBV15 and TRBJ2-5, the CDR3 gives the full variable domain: DAMVIQNPRYQVTQFGKPVTLSCSQTLNHNVMYWYQQKSSQAPKLLFHYYDKDFNNEADTPDNFQSRRPNTSFCFLDIRSPGLGDTAMYLCATSREVSGTGMGETQYFGPGTRLLVL.

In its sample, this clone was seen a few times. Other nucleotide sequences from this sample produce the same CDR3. The CDR3 loop reads CASSPGLDTEAFF. DNA for the CDR3: TGTGCCAGCTCACCGGGACTGGACACTGAAGCTTTCTTT. The J gene is TRBJ1-1, the V gene TRBV18; D is perhaps TRBD1 (5 bases). V was pared by 3 bases and J by 3 bases, with 8 bases between. Germline CDR1 reads KGHSH; CDR2 reads LQKENI. This CDR3 is built from 13 residues.

CDR3 sequence: CASSRYRGVGEQYF. In DNA form, the CDR3 reads TGTGCCAGCAGCCGTTACAGGGGTGTGGGCGAGCAGTACTTC. The chain couples TRBV7-2 to TRBJ2-7, with TRBD1 identical over 7 bases. The CDR3 has 14 residues. From germline, CDR1 is SGHTA and CDR2 FQGNSA. After removal of 5 bases from V and 6 bases from J, the junction contained 10 bases not matched to a gene.

The CDR3 is CASSQKHTEAFF. The CDR3 DNA reads as TGCGCCAGCAGTCAGAAACACACTGAAGCTTTCTTT. The chain uses TRBV23-1 and TRBJ1-1; D is unclear. TRBV23-1 is an open reading frame whose function is uncertain. The CDR3 is made up of 12 amino acids. V dropped 3 bases and J dropped 3 bases, with 5 bases sitting between them.

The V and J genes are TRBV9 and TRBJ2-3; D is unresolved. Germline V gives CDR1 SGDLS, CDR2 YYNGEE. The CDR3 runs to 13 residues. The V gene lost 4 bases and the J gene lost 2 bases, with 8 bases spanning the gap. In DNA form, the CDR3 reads TGTGCCAGCAGCTTCCGGCCCACAGATACGCAGTATTTT. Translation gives CASSFRPTDTQYF. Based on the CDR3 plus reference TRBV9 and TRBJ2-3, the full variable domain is DSGVTQTPKHLITATGQRVTLRCSPRSGDLSVYWYQQSLDQGLQFLIQYYNGEERAKGNILERFSAQQFPDLHSELNLSSLELGDSALYFCASSFRPTDTQYFGPGTRLTVL.

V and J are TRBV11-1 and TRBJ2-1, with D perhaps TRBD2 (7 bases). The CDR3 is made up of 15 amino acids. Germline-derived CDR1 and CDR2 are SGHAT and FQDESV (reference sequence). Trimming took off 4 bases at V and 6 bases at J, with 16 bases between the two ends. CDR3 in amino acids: CASSSPRGAGNEQFF. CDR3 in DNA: TGTGCCAGCAGCTCCCCCCGGGGGGCGGGCAATGAGCAGTTCTTC.

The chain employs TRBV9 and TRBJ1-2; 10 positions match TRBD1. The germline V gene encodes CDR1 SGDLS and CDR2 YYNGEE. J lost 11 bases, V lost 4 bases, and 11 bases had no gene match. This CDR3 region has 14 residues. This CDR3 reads CASSSFPGQGTYTF. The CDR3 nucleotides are TGTGCCAGCAGCTCATTTCCGGGACAGGGGACTTACACCTTC.

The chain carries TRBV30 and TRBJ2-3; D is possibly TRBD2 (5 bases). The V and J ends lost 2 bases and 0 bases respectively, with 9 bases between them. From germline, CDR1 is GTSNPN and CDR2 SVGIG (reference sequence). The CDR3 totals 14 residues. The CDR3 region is CAWSLARSTDTQYF. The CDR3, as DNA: TGTGCCTGGAGTTTAGCGAGGAGCACAGATACGCAGTATTTT.

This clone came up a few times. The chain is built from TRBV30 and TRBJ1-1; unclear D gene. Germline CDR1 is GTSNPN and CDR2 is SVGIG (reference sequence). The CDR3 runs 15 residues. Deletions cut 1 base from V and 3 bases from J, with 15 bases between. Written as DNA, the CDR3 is TGTGCCTGGAGTGGATTTCCCCTCGGGGACACTGAAGCTTTCTTT. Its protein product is CAWSGFPLGDTEAFF.

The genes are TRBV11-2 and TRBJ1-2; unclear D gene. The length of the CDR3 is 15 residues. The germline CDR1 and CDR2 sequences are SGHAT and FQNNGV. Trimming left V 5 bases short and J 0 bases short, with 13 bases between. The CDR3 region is CASSAMYSANYGYTF. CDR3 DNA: TGTGCCAGCAGCGCAATGTACAGCGCTAACTATGGCTACACCTTC.

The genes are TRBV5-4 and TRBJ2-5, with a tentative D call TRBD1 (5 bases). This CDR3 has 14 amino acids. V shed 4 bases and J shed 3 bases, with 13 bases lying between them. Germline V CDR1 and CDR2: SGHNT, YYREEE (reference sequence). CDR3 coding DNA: TGTGCCAGCAGCCAGCAGGGCAGGGAAGAGACCCAGTACTTC. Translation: CASSQQGREETQYF.

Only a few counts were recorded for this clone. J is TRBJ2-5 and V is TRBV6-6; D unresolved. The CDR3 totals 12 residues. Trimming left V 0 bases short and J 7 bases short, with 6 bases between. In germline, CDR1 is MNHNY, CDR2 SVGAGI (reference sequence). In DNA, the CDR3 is TGTGCCAGCAGTTACTCCCATGGGACCCAGTACTTC. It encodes CASSYSHGTQYF.

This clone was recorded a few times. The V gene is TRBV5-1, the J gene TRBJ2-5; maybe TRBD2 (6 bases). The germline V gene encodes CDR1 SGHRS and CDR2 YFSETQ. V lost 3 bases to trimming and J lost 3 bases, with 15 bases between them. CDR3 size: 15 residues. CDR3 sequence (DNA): TGCGCCAGCAGCTGGACCGGGACTCGAGAAGAGACCCAGTACTTC. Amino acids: CASSWTGTREETQYF. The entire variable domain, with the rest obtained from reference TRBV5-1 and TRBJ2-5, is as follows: KAGVTQTPRYLIKTRGQQVTLSCSPISGHRSVSWYQQTPGQGLQFLFEYFSETQRNKGNFPGRFSGRQFSNSRSEMNVSTLELGDSALYLCASSWTGTREETQYFGPGTRLLVL.

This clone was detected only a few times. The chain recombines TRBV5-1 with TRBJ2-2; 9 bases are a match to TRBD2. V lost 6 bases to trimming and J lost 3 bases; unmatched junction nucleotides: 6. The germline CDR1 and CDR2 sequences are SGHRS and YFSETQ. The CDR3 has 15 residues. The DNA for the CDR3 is TGCGCCAGCATCGAGACTAGCGGATACACCGGGGAGCTGTTTTTT. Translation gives CASIETSGYTGELFF.

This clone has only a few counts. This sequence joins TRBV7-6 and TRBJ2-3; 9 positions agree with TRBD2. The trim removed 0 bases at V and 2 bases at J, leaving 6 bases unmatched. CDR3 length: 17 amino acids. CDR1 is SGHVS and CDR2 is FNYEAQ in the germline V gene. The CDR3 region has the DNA TGTGCCAGCAGCTTAGCGCAGTCTAGCGGGGCCACAGATACGCAGTATTTT. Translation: CASSLAQSSGATDTQYF. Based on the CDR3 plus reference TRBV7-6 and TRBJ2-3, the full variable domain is GAGVSQSPRYKVTKRGQDVALRCDPISGHVSLYWYRQALGQGPEFLTYFNYEAQQDKSGLPNDRFSAERPEGSISTLTIQRTEQRDSAMYRCASSLAQSSGATDTQYFGPGTRLTVL.

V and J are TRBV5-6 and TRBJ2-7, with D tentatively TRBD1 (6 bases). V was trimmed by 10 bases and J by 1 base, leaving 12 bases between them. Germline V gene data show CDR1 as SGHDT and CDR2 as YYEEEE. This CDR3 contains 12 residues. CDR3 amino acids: CASSGVSYEQYF. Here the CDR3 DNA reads TGTGCCTCCTCAGGGGTATCCTACGAGCAGTACTTC.

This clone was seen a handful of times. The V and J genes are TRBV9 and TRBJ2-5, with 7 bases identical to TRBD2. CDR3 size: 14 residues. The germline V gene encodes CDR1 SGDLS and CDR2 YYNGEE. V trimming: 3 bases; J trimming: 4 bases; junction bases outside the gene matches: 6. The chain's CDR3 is CASSDRLAPETQYF. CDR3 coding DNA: TGTGCCAGCAGCGACAGACTAGCCCCAGAGACCCAGTACTTC.

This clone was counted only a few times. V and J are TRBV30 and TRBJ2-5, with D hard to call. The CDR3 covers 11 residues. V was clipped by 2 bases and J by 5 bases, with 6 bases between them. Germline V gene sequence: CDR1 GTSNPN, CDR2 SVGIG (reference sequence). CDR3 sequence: CAWSLGETQYF. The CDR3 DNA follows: TGTGCCTGGAGTCTGGGGGAGACCCAGTACTTC.

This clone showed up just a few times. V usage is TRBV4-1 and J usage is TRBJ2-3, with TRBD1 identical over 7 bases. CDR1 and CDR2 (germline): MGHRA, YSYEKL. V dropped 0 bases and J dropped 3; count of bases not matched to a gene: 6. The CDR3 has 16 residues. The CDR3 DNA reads TGCGCCAGCAGCCAAGAAACGTACAGGGGAACAGATACGCAGTATTTT. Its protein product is CASSQETYRGTDTQYF.

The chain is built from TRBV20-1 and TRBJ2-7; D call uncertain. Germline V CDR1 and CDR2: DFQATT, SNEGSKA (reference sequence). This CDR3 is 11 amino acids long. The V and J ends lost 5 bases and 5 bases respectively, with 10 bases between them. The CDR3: CSALTKDEQYF. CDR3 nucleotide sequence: TGCAGTGCTCTGACCAAGGACGAGCAGTACTTC.

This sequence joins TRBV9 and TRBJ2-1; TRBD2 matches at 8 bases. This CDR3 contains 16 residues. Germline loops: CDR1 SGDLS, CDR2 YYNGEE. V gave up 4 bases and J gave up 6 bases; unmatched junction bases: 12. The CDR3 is CASSFQAGTSGNEQFF. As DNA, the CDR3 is TGTGCCAGCAGCTTTCAGGCCGGGACTAGTGGCAATGAGCAGTTCTTC.

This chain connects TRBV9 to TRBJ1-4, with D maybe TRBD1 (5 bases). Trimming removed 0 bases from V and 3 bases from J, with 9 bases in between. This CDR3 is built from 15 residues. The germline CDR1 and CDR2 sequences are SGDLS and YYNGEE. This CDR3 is CASSVGQGPNEKLFF. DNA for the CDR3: TGTGCCAGCAGCGTAGGTCAGGGACCTAATGAAAAACTGTTTTTT.

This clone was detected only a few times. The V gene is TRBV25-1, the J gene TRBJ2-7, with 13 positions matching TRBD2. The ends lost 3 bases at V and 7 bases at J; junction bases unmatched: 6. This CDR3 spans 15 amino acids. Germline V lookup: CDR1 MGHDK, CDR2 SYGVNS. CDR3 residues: CASSDGTSGVYEQYF. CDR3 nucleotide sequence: TGTGCCAGCAGTGATGGGACTAGCGGGGTTTATGAGCAGTACTTC.